A selection of T cell receptor beta chains follows, all from one sample in a study of regulatory T cells in long-lasting Graves disease. Each CDR3 protein is one row after TCRdb ran MiXCR on the multiplex PCR reads. Of nearly 350,000 distinct CDR3 sequences listed, around a fifth are singletons. Here the sequenced sample was peripheral blood mononuclear cells (PBMCs), taken when the disease was refractory, from a patient treated with antithyroid drugs. The receptors originated from a female donor with Graves disease. The CDR3 runs from the conserved cysteine through the conserved F or W. D genes are given only for firm matches. Size is stated for part of the rows, as once, few or many counts, or as a class when the clone is expanded.

clone size | J gene | V gene | D gene | CDR3 protein | CDR3 DNA
few | TRBJ1-1 | TRBV7-2 | NA | CASSLKTPGLRNTEAFF | TGTGCCAGCAGCTTAAAAACCCCGGGACTCCGGAACACTGAAGCTTTCTTT
NA | TRBJ2-1 | TRBV28 | TRBD2 | CASRTIAGEYNEQFF | TGTGCCAGCAGGACCATAGCGGGAGAGTACAATGAGCAGTTCTTC
many | TRBJ2-5 | TRBV4-1 | TRBD1 | CASSPVRQGAKETQYF | TGCGCCAGCAGCCCGGTACGCCAGGGGGCCAAAGAGACCCAGTACTTC
few | TRBJ2-3 | TRBV6-1 | TRBD1 | CASSYRGSSTDTQYF | TGTGCCAGCAGTTACAGGGGGTCCTCCACAGATACGCAGTATTTT
many | TRBJ2-7 | TRBV3-1 | NA | CASSPGQRYEQYF | TGTGCCAGCAGCCCGGGACAAAGGTACGAGCAGTACTTC
few | TRBJ2-2 | TRBV3-1 | NA | CASSQHPGGLNTGELFF | TGTGCCAGCAGCCAACATCCAGGAGGTCTGAACACCGGGGAGCTGTTTTTT
few | TRBJ1-4 | TRBV29-1 | NA | CSVESVQGNEKLFF | TGCAGCGTTGAATCGGTCCAGGGGAATGAAAAACTGTTTTTT
NA | TRBJ2-7 | TRBV2 | TRBD1 | CASSAQGVGYEQYF | TGTGCCAGCAGTGCGCAGGGGGTAGGCTACGAGCAGTACTTC
many | TRBJ1-5 | TRBV12-3/TRBV12-4 | NA | CASTYSGTGPRQPQHF | TGTGCCAGCACCTACTCCGGGACGGGGCCTCGGCAGCCCCAGCATTTT
NA | TRBJ2-7 | TRBV7-2 | NA | CASSLYQGPSYEQYF | TGTGCCAGCAGCTTATATCAGGGGCCCTCCTACGAGCAGTACTTC
many | TRBJ2-7 | TRBV7-2 | NA | CASSSHSYEQYF | TGTGCCAGCAGCTCACACTCCTACGAGCAGTACTTC
few | TRBJ2-7 | TRBV20-1 | NA | CSARDVGGRLYEQYF | TGCAGTGCTAGAGATGTCGGCGGCAGACTCTACGAGCAGTACTTC
many | TRBJ2-2 | TRBV29-1 | TRBD1 | CSARQGWDGELFF | TGCAGCGCGCGACAGGGGTGGGACGGGGAGCTGTTTTTT
few | TRBJ2-7 | TRBV6-5 | NA | CASSYSYGGYEQYF | TGTGCCAGCAGTTACTCGTACGGTGGCTACGAGCAGTACTTC
many | TRBJ1-1 | TRBV5-1 | NA | CASSLRPGSAVNTEAFF | TGCGCCAGCAGCTTGCGGCCGGGCAGTGCGGTGAACACTGAAGCTTTCTTT
few | TRBJ1-5 | TRBV15 | NA | CATSRDGTANQPQHF | TGTGCCACCAGCAGAGATGGGACGGCGAATCAGCCCCAGCATTTT